Listed below are T cell receptor beta chains from one sample, sequenced in a study of blood T cells in healthy people across ages. TCRdb re-derived calls from the 5' RACE reads in MiXCR, one entry per CDR3 protein. The sample shows about 290,000 distinct CDR3 sequences, 25% to 30% of them seen only once. Sequenced material: blood. Receptor source: a woman in her 70s in good health. The CDR3 runs from the conserved cysteine through the conserved F or W. A D gene is named only where the DNA matches it firmly. The size entry is marked missing in some rows and otherwise reads once, few, many or a size class.

size,D,J,V,DNA,CDR3
few,NA,TRBJ2-7,TRBV7-9,TGTGCCAGCAGCTTAAGGGGGAGAAGTACCACCGAAGCGAGCGAGCAGTACTTC,CASSLRGRSTTEASEQYF
few,TRBD1,TRBJ2-5,TRBV7-9,TGTGCCAGCAGCTTTGGACAGGTGCAAGAGACCCAGTACTTC,CASSFGQVQETQYF
NA,NA,TRBJ2-3,TRBV28,TGTGCCAGCAGTTTATCGGCTCCCCTGGTGGCAGATACGCAGTATTTT,CASSLSAPLVADTQYF
few,TRBD1,TRBJ1-3,TRBV9,TGTGCCAGCAGCGCCCGCGGACAGGGGGGTGGAAACACCATATATTTT,CASSARGQGGGNTIYF
few,NA,TRBJ2-6,TRBV9,TGTGCCAGCAGCGTAGGACTAACTAGTGGGGCCAACGTCCTGACTTTC,CASSVGLTSGANVLTF
few,TRBD1,TRBJ1-1,TRBV5-1,TGCGCCAGCAGCCAAGACCCAGGGGGCAACACTGAAGCTTTCTTT,CASSQDPGGNTEAFF
NA,NA,TRBJ1-4,TRBV12-3/TRBV12-4,TGTGCCAGCAGCAGGACGGGGGGAAATGAAAAACTGTTTTTT,CASSRTGGNEKLFF
few,TRBD1,TRBJ1-1,TRBV6-2/TRBV6-3,TGTGCCAGCAGCTGGGGACAGGGTCGACCTTTCTTT,CASSWGQGRPFF
NA,TRBD1,TRBJ2-7,TRBV18,TGTGCCAGCTCAGGGACAGGGCTCGGCGAGCAGTACTTC,CASSGTGLGEQYF
NA,TRBD1,TRBJ1-3,TRBV20-1,TGCAGTGCTCTGGGCCGGGACAGGGAAGGAAACACCATATATTTT,CSALGRDREGNTIYF
NA,NA,TRBJ1-6,TRBV7-8,TGTGCCAGCAGCTTAGTTGCGGGGTCACCCCTCCACTTT,CASSLVAGSPLHF
NA,TRBD1,TRBJ1-2,TRBV5-5,TGTGCCAGCAGCGCCTCCGCAGGGGGCTGGGGCTACACCTTC,CASSASAGGWGYTF
NA,NA,TRBJ2-3,TRBV27,TGTGCCAGCAAGGTTCAGGGTACAGATACGCAGTATTTT,CASKVQGTDTQYF
few,TRBD1,TRBJ2-5,TRBV5-6,TGTGCCAGCAGCACTGGCCCGGGACAGGTGGTTCAAGAGACCCAGTACTTC,CASSTGPGQVVQETQYF
few,NA,TRBJ1-4,TRBV20-1,TGCAGTGCTAGAACCAGGGCCTACCGGGATGGTAATGAAAAACTGTTTTTT,CSARTRAYRDGNEKLFF
NA,NA,TRBJ2-7,TRBV5-1,TGCGCCAGCAAATCCGTACAGGGAGCTCCTGGGGAGCAGTACTTC,CASKSVQGAPGEQYF
NA,NA,TRBJ1-5,TRBV18,TGTGCCAGCTCTCCGGCGGTAGGGGGTTGGCAGCCCCAGCATTTT,CASSPAVGGWQPQHF
few,NA,TRBJ2-1,TRBV3-1,TGTGCCAGCAGCCAAGACCGGTGGCGGGAGCAGTTCTTC,CASSQDRWREQFF
many,NA,TRBJ2-5,TRBV18,TGTGCCAGCTCACCGAAAGGAGGCAATGGCGGGGAGACCCAGTACTTC,CASSPKGGNGGETQYF
many,NA,TRBJ1-2,TRBV4-2,TGTGCCAGCAGCTCGACGGTTAACTATGGCTACACCTTC,CASSSTVNYGYTF
few,TRBD2,TRBJ2-1,TRBV5-1,TGCGCCAGCAGCTCCGGGACTAGCGGGAGTATCTACAATGAGCAGTTCTTC,CASSSGTSGSIYNEQFF
few,NA,TRBJ2-3,TRBV20-1,TGCAGTGCTTTAAGGGCTAGCTACTTACAGTATTTT,CSALRASYLQYF
many,NA,TRBJ2-5,TRBV7-3,TGTGCCAGCAGCCCGTCCCCCACACAAGAGACCCAGTACTTC,CASSPSPTQETQYF
NA,TRBD1,TRBJ2-7,TRBV29-1,TGCAGCGCAGGGGACAGTTCCTACGAGCAGTACTTC,CSAGDSSYEQYF